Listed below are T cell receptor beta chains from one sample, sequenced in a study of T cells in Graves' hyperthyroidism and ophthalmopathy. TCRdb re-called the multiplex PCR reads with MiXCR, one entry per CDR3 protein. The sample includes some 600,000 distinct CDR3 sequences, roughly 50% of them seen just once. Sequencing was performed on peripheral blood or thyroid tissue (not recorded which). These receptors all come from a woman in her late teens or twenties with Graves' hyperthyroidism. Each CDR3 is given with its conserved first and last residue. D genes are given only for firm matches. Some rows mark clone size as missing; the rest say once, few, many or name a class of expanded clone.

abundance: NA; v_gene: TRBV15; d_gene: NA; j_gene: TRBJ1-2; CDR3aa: CATSRVAGDYGYTF; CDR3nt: TGTGCCACCAGCAGAGTCGCAGGGGACTATGGCTACACCTTC
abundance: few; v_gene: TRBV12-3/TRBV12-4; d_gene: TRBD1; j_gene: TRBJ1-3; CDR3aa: CASSLALQGAAGNTIYF; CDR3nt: TGTGCCAGCAGTTTAGCGCTCCAGGGGGCAGCTGGAAACACCATATATTTT
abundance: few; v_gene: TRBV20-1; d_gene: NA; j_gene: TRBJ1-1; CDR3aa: CSARKGFWNTEAFF; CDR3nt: TGCAGTGCTAGGAAGGGGTTTTGGAACACTGAAGCTTTCTTT
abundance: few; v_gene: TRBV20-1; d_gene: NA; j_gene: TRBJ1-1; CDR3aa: CRTGRRTEAFF; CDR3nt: TGCAGGACGGGCCGGAGGACTGAAGCTTTCTTT
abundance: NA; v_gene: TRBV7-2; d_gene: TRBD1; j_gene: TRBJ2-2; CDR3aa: CASSFVDRLITGELFF; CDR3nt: TGTGCCAGCAGCTTTGTGGACAGGCTGATCACCGGGGAGCTGTTTTTT
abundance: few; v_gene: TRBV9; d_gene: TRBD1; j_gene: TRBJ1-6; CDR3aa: CASSNVAGGFSSPLHF; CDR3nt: TGTGCCAGCAGCAACGTGGCAGGGGGCTTCTCTTCACCCCTCCACTTT
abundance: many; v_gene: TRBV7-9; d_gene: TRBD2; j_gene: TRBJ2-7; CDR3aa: CASSLTSTSGRATSYEQYF; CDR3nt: TGTGCCAGCAGCTTAACATCCACTAGCGGGAGGGCCACCTCCTACGAGCAGTACTTC
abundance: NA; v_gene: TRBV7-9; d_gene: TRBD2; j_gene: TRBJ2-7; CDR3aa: CASSQETSFEQYF; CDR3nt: TGTGCCAGCTCACAGGAGACTAGCTTCGAGCAGTACTTC
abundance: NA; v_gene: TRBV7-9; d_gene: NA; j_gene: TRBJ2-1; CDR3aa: CASRTGSEQFF; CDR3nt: TGTGCCAGCAGGACGGGGAGTGAGCAGTTCTTC
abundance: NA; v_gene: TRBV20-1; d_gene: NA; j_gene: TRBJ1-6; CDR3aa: CSAREPLGSPLHF; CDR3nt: TGCAGTGCTAGAGAACCCCTCGGTTCACCCCTCCACTTT
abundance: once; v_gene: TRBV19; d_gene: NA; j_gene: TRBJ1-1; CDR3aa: CASLGGRTEAFF; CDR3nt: TGTGCCAGCTTAGGGGGGCGTACTGAAGCTTTCTTT
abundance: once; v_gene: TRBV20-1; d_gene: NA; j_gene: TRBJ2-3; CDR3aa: CSAGDNPRTDTQYF; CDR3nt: TGCAGTGCGGGGGACAACCCGCGCACAGATACGCAGTATTTT
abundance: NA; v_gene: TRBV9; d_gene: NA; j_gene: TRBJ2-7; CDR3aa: CASSVGLGDEQYF; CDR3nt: TGTGCCAGCAGCGTAGGTCTAGGGGACGAGCAGTACTTC
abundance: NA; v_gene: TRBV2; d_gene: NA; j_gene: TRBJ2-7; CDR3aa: CASSPVLGALYEQYF; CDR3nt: TGTGCCAGCAGCCCTGTGCTCGGGGCTCTTTACGAGCAGTACTTC
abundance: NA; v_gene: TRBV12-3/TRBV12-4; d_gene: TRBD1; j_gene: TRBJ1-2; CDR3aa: CASSMDRINGYTF; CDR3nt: TGTGCCAGCAGTATGGACAGGATCAATGGCTACACCTTC
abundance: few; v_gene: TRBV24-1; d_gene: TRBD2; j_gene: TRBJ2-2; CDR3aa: CAISDSGLAGEFKNTGELFF; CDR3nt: TGTGCCATCAGTGACTCGGGACTAGCGGGAGAATTTAAGAACACCGGGGAGCTGTTTTTT
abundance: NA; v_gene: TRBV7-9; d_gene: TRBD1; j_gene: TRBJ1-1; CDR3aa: CASSLWTGGMNTEAFF; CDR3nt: TGTGCCAGCAGCCTATGGACAGGGGGCATGAACACTGAAGCTTTCTTT
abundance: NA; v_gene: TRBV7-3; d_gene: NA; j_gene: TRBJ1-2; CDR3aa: CASSLFRDNYGYTF; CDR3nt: TGTGCCAGCAGCTTATTTCGGGACAACTATGGCTACACCTTC
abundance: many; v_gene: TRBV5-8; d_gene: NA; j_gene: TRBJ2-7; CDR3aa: CASSLWTSYEQYF; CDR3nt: TGTGCCAGCAGCTTGTGGACCTCCTACGAGCAGTACTTC
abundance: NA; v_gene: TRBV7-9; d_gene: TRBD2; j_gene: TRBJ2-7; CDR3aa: CASSYSGLAYEQYF; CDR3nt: TGTGCCAGCAGTTACTCCGGACTAGCCTACGAGCAGTACTTC
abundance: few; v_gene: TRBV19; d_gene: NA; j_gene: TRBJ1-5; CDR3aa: CASSIGSLSNQPQHF; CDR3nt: TGTGCCAGTAGTATTGGGAGCCTAAGCAATCAGCCCCAGCATTTT
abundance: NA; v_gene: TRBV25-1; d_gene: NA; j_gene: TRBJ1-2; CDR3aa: CASSEYSGEGYGYTF; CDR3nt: TGTGCCAGCAGTGAATATTCAGGGGAAGGCTATGGCTACACCTTC
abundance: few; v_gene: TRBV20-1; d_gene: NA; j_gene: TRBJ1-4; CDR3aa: CSAPEGREKLFF; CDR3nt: TGCAGTGCACCCGAGGGGAGAGAAAAACTGTTTTTT
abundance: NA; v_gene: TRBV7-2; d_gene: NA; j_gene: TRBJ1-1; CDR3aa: CASSLGPRFGMNTEAFF; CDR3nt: TGTGCCAGCAGCTTAGGGCCTCGGTTTGGGATGAACACTGAAGCTTTCTTT
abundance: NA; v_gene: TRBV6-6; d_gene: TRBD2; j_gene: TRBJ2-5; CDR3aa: CASSGTIQETQYF; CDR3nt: TGTGCCAGCAGTGGGACTATACAAGAGACCCAGTACTTC
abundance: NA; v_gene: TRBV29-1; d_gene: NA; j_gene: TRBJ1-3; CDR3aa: CASSYGGAGNTIYF; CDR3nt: TGTGCGTCCAGTTACGGGGGGGCTGGAAACACCATATATTTT
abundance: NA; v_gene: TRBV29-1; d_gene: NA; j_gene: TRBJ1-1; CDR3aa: CSVVPAVNTEAFF; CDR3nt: TGCAGCGTTGTTCCGGCCGTGAACACTGAAGCTTTCTTT
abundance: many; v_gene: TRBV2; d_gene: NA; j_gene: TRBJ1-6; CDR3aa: CASSKGRLANNSPLHF; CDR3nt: TGTGCCAGCAGTAAGGGACGACTAGCGAATAATTCACCCCTCCACTTT
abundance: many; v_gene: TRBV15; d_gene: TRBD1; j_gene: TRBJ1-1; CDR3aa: CATSSRIGQAEAFF; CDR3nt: TGTGCCACCAGCAGCCGAATAGGACAGGCTGAAGCTTTCTTT
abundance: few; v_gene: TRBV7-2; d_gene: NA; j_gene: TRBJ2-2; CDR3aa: CASSLRPGHVNTGELFF; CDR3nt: TGTGCCAGCAGCTTACGGCCGGGACACGTGAACACCGGGGAGCTGTTTTTT
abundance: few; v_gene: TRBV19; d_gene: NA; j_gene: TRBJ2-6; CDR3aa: CASSINGEFGANVLTF; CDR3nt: TGTGCCAGTAGTATTAACGGGGAATTTGGGGCCAACGTCCTGACTTTC
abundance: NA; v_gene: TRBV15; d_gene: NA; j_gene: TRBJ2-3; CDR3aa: CATSRDLLGGTDTQYF; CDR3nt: TGTGCCACCAGCAGAGATTTGTTGGGGGGCACAGATACGCAGTATTTT
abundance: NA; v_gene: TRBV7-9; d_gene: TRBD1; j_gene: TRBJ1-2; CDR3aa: CASNIDRGAEDGYTF; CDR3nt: TGTGCCAGCAACATAGACAGGGGCGCTGAGGATGGCTACACCTTC
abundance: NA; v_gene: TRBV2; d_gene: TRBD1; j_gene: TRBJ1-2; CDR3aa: CASSSRDRDFDYGYTF; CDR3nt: TGTGCCAGCAGTAGCCGGGACAGGGATTTTGACTATGGCTACACCTTC
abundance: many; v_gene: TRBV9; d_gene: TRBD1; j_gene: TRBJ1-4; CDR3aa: CASSTGTGWNEKLFF; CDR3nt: TGTGCCAGCAGCACCGGGACAGGGTGGAATGAAAAACTGTTTTTT
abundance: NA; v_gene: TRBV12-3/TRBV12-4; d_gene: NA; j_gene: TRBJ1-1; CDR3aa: CASSFSASEAFF; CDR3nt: TGTGCCAGCAGTTTCTCGGCCTCTGAAGCTTTCTTT
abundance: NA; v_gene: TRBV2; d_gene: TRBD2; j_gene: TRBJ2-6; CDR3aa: CASRSGLADLSGANVLTF; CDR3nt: TGTGCCAGCAGGTCGGGACTAGCGGACCTCTCTGGGGCCAACGTCCTGACTTTC
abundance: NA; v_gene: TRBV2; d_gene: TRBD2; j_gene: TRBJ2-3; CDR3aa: CASRASGRALDTQYF; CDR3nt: TGTGCCAGCAGGGCTAGCGGGAGGGCCTTAGATACGCAGTATTTT
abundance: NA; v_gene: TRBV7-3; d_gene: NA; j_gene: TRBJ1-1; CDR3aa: CASRAGPSNTEAFF; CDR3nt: TGTGCCAGCAGAGCGGGCCCCTCAAACACTGAAGCTTTCTTT
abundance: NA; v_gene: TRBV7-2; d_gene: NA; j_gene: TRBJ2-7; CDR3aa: CTSSLRPYEQYF; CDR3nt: TGTACCAGCAGCTTAAGGCCCTACGAGCAGTACTTC
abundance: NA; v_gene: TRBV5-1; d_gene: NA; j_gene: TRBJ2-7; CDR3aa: CASSLEEEQYF; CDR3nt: TGCGCCAGCAGCTTGGAGGAGGAGCAGTACTTC
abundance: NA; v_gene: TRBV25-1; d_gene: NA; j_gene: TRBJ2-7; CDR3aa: CASLSVSGDLNYEQYF; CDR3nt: TGTGCCAGCCTGTCTGTTAGTGGGGACCTGAACTACGAGCAGTACTTC
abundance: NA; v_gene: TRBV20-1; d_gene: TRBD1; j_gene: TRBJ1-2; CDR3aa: CSATDGTGIPYGYTF; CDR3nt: TGCAGTGCCACCGATGGGACAGGGATCCCCTATGGCTACACCTTC
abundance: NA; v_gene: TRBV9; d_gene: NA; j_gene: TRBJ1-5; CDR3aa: CASSVGDGYNQPQHF; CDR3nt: TGTGCCAGCAGCGTAGGAGACGGCTACAATCAGCCCCAGCATTTT
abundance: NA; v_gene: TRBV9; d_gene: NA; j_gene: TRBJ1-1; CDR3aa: CASSQVPTQNTEAFF; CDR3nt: TGTGCCAGCAGCCAAGTCCCAACCCAGAACACTGAAGCTTTCTTT
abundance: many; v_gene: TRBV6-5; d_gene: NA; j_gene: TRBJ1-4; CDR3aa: CASSPPGIEKLFF; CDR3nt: TGTGCCAGCAGCCCGCCGGGAATAGAAAAACTGTTTTTT
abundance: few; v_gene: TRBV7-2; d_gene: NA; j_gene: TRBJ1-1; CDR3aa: CASSQLGGRGVTEAFF; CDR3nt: TGTGCCAGCAGCCAACTCGGAGGGCGGGGGGTTACTGAAGCTTTCTTT
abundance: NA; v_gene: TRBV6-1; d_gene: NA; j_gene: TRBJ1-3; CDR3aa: CASTPAPGDTIYF; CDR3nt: TGTGCCAGCACCCCGGCCCCTGGCGACACCATATATTTT
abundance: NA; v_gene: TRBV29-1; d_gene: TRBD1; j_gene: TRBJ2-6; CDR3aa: CSVEAQGATGANVLTF; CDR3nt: TGCAGCGTTGAAGCCCAGGGGGCTACTGGGGCCAACGTCCTGACTTTC
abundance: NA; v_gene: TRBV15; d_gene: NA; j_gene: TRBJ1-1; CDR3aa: CATSRGQSNTEAFF; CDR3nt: TGTGCCACCAGCAGAGGACAGTCGAACACTGAAGCTTTCTTT
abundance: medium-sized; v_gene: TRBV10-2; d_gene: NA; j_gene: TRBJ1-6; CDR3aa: CASVLQEGSPLHF; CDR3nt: TGCGCCAGCGTTCTACAGGAAGGTTCACCCCTCCACTTT
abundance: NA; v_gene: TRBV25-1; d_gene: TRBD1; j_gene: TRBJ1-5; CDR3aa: CARIQGRDQPQHF; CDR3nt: TGTGCTAGAATACAGGGGAGGGATCAGCCCCAGCATTTT
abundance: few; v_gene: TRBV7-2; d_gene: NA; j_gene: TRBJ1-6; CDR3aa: CASSLKGDLSSYNSPLHF; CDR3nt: TGTGCCAGCAGCCTGAAGGGGGACTTGAGCTCCTATAATTCACCCCTCCACTTT